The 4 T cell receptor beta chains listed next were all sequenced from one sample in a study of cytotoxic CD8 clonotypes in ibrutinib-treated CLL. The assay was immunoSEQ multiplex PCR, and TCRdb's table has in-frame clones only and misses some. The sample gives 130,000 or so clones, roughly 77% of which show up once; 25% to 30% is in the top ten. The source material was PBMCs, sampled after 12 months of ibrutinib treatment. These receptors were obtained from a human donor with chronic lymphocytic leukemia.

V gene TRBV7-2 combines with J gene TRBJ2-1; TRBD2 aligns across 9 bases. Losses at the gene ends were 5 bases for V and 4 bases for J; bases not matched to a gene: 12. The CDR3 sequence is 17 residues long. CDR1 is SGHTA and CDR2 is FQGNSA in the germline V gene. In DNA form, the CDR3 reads TGTGCCAGCAGCCACGGGACAGTCCTAGCGGGATACAATGAGCAGTTCTTC. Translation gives CASSHGTVLAGYNEQFF.

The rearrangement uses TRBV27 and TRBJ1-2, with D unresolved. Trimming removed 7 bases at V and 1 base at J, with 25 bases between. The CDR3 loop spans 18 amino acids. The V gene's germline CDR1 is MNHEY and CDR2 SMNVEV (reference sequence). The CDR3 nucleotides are TGTGCCAGCACTACCCTAGACGGGTGGGAGAGATATAACTATGGCTACACCTTC. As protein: CASTTLDGWERYNYGYTF.

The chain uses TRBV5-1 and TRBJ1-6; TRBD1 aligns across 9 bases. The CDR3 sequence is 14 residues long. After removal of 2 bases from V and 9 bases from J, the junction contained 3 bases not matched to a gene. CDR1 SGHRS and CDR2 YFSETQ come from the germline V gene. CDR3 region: CASSFTGGASPLHF. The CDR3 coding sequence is TGCGCCAGCAGCTTTACAGGGGGCGCTTCACCCCTCCACTTT.

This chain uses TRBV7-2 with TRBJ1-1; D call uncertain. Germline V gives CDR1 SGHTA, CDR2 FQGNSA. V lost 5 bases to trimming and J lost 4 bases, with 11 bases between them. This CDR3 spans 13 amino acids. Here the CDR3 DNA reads TGTGCCAGCAGCCCAATATTTGGCACTGAAGCTTTCTTT. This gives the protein CASSPIFGTEAFF.